One and the same sample provided the 5 T cell receptor beta chains below, sequenced in a study of blood T cell repertoires in COVID-19. Clones were read by immunoSEQ multiplex PCR, and TCRdb kept only the in-frame ones, dropping some. The table lists some 290,000 clones, roughly 89% of them singletons. Sequencing input: peripheral blood. The receptors were gathered from a woman aged 40 to 49 with COVID-19, enrolled during active disease.

The chain links TRBV19 to TRBJ2-6, with D perhaps matching TRBD2 (5 bases). The V end was cut by 5 bases, the J end by 0 bases, with 14 bases between. The CDR3 consists of 17 residues. Germline assignment: CDR1 LNHDA and CDR2 SQIVND (reference sequence). CDR3 sequence: CASSSAAGSSGANVLTF. Written as DNA, the CDR3 is TGTGCCAGTAGTTCCGCGGCGGGTTCCTCTGGGGCCAACGTCCTGACTTTC.

The chain combines TRBV6-5 with TRBJ1-2, with a tentative D call TRBD1 (5 bases). Per germline, CDR1 MNHEY and CDR2 SVGAGI. The CDR3 extends over 13 amino acids. With 6 bases removed from V and 2 bases from J, the gap between germline ends came to 10 bases. CDR3 sequence (DNA): TGTGCCAGCAGCATGACAGAGAACTATGGCTACACCTTC. Its protein product is CASSMTENYGYTF.

The rearrangement uses TRBV13 and TRBJ1-5; 7 positions agree with TRBD1. CDR3 length equals 16 residues. Germline V lookup: CDR1 PRHDT, CDR2 FYEKMQ (reference sequence). Unmatched junction bases numbered 2, after V lost 0 bases and J lost 0 bases. The CDR3 nucleotides are TGTGCCAGCAGCTTAGGGACAGGGTTTAGCAATCAGCCCCAGCATTTT. Translating gives CASSLGTGFSNQPQHF.

V is TRBV5-4 and J is TRBJ2-1; TRBD2 agrees at 7 bases. The CDR3 loop spans 16 amino acids. V lost 5 bases, J lost 10 bases, and 18 bases stayed unmatched. Germline loops: CDR1 SGHNT, CDR2 YYREEE (reference sequence). The CDR3 DNA is TGTGCCAGCAGTCAAACGTCGCGGGAGCCAACGGGGGAGCAGTTCTTC. This sequence encodes CASSQTSREPTGEQFF.

The chain carries TRBV6-2 or TRBV6-3 and TRBJ1-2; maybe TRBD1 (6 bases). The CDR3 contains 14 residues. Germline lookup yields CDR1 MNHEY and CDR2 SVGEGT. The germline V and J ends were trimmed by 6 bases and 2 bases, with 13 bases remaining between them. The CDR3 DNA sequence: TGTGCCAGCAGCCCAGGACAGCTAAACTATGGCTACACCTTC. Encoded protein: CASSPGQLNYGYTF.